Described below is a single T cell receptor beta chain sequence and its context. No antigen is known for it. This record comes from a study of OX40 agonist ivuxolimab in advanced cancers. The CDR3 is 14 residues long. Germline V gives CDR1 SGDLS, CDR2 YYNGEE. Trimming cost V 4 bases and J 6 bases; bases outside gene matches: 10. Study results and caveats: No antigen was identified for the clonally expanded peripheral T cells.

Method: immunoSEQ multiplex PCR; TCRdb's copy keeps in-frame clones and lacks some. This table holds 45,000 to 60,000 clones, roughly 89% found once. The chain links TRBV9 to TRBJ2-7, with TRBD2 identical over 7 bases. This clonotype was sampled from an adult with an advanced solid tumor such as melanoma, head and neck, liver or kidney cancer. This sample comprised CD4+ or CD8+ T cells sorted from blood, obtained in a trial of the OX40 agonist ivuxolimab. As DNA, the CDR3 is TGTGCCAGCAGCTTGCGGGGAGGGGCCTTCGAGCAGTACTTC. It specifies CASSLRGGAFEQYF.